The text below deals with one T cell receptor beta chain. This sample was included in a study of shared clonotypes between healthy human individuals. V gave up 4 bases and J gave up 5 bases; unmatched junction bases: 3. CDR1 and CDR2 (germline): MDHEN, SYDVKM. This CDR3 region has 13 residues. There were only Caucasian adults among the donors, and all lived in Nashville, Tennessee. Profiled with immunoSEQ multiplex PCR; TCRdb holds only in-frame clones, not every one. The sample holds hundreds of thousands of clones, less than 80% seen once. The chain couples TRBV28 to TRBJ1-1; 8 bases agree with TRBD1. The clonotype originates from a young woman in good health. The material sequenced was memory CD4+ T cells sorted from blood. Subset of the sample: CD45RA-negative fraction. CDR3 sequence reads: CASSSTGVTEAFF. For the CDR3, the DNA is TGTGCCAGCAGTTCGACAGGGGTGACTGAAGCTTTCTTT.